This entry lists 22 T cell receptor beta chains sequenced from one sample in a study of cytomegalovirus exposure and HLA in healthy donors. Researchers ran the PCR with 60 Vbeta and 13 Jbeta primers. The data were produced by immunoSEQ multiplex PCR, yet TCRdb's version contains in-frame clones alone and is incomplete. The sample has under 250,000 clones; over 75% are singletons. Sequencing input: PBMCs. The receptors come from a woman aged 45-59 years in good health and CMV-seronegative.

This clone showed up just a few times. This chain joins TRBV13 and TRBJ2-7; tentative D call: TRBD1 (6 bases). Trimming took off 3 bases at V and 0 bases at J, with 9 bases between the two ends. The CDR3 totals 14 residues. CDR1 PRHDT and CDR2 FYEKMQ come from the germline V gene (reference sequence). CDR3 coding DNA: TGTGCCAGCAGCTTGGGGGCTAGCTCCTACGAGCAGTACTTC. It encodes CASSLGASSYEQYF. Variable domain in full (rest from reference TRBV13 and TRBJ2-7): AAGVIQSPRHLIKEKRETATLKCYPIPRHDTVYWYQQGPGQDPQFLISFYEKMQSDKGSIPDRFSAQQFSDYHSELNMSSLELGDSALYFCASSLGASSYEQYFGPGTRLTVT.

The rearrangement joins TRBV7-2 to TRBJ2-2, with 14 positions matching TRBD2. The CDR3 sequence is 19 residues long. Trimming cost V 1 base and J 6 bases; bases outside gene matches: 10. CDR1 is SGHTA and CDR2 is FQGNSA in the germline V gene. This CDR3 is CASSLVGLAGVWRAGELFF. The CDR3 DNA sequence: TGTGCCAGCAGCTTAGTGGGACTAGCGGGAGTATGGAGGGCCGGGGAGCTGTTTTTT.

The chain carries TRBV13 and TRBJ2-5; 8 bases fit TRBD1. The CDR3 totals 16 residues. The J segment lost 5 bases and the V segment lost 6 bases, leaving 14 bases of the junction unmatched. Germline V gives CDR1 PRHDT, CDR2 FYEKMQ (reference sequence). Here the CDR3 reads CASSSILRTGSETQYF. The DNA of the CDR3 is TGTGCCAGCAGTTCTATTCTTCGGACAGGGAGCGAGACCCAGTACTTC. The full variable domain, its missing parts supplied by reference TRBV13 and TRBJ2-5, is AAGVIQSPRHLIKEKRETATLKCYPIPRHDTVYWYQQGPGQDPQFLISFYEKMQSDKGSIPDRFSAQQFSDYHSELNMSSLELGDSALYFCASSSILRTGSETQYFGPGTRLLVL.

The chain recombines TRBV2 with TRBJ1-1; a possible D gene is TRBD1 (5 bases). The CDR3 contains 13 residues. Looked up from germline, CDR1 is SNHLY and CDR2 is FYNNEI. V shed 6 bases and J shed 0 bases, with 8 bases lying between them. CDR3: CASRQGLNTEAFF. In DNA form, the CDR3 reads TGTGCCAGCAGGCAGGGTTTGAACACTGAAGCTTTCTTT.

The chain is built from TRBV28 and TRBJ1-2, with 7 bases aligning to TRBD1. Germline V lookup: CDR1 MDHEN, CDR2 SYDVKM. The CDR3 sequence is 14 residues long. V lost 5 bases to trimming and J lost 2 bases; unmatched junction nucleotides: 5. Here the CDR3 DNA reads TGTGCCAGCAGTACCCAACAGGGGAACTATGGCTACACCTTC. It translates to CASSTQQGNYGYTF.

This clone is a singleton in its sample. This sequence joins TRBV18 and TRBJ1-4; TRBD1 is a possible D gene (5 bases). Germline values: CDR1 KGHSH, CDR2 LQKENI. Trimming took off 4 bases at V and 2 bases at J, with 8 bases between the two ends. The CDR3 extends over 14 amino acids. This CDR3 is CASSLGGTNEKLFF. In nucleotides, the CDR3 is TGTGCCAGCTCACTGGGGGGGACTAATGAAAAACTGTTTTTT.

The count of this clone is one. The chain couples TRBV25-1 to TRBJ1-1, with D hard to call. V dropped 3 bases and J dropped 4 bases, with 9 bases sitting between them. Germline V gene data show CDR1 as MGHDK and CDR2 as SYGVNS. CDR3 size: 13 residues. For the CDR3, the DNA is TGTGCCAGCAGTGACTCCCCGAGCACTGAAGCTTTCTTT. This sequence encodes CASSDSPSTEAFF.

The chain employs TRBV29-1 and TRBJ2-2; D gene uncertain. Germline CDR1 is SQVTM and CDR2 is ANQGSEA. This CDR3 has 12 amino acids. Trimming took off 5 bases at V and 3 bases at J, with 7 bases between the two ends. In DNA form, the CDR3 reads TGCAGCGTTCGCCGGTACACCGGGGAGCTGTTTTTT. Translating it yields CSVRRYTGELFF.

Here the CDR3 DNA reads TGTGCCAGCAGCGTAAGGACAGGACTCTCCTACGAGCAGTACTTC. It encodes CASSVRTGLSYEQYF. The chain carries TRBV9 and TRBJ2-7, with TRBD1 matching over 7 bases. V lost 1 base, J lost 0 bases, and 4 bases stayed unmatched. There are 15 residues in the CDR3. Germline assignment: CDR1 SGDLS and CDR2 YYNGEE.

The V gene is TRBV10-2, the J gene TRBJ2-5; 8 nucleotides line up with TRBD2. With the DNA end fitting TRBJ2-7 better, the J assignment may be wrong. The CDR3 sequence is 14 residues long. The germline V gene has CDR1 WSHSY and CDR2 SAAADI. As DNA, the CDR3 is TGCGCCACCGGTGGGGGTAGCGGGAACTACGAGCAGTACTTC. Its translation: CATGGGSGNYEQYF.

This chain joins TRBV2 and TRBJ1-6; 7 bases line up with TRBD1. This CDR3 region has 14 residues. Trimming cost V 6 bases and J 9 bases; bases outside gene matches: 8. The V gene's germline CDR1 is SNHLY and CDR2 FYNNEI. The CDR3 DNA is TGTGCCAGCAGAAGCACAGGGGCGCGTTCACCCCTCCACTTT. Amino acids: CASRSTGARSPLHF.

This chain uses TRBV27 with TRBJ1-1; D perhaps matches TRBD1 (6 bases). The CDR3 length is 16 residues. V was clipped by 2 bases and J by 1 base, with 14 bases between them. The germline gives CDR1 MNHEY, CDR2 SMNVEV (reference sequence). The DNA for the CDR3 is TGTGCCAGCAGTTTAGCGCCAGGGGCTGGGAACACTGAAGCTTTCTTT. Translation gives CASSLAPGAGNTEAFF.

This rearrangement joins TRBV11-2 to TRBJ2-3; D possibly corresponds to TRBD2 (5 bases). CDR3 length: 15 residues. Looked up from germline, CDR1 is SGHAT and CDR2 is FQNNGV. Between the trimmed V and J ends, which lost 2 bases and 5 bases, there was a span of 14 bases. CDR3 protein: CASSLTAGPVDTQYF. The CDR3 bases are TGTGCCAGCAGCTTAACCGCGGGTCCCGTAGATACGCAGTATTTT.

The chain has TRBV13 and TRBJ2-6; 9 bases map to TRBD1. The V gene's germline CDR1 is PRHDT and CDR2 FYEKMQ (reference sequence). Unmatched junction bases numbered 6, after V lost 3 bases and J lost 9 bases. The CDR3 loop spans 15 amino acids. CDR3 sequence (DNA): TGTGCCAGCAGCTTGGGGGGACAGGGCGACAACGTCCTGACTTTC. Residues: CASSLGGQGDNVLTF.

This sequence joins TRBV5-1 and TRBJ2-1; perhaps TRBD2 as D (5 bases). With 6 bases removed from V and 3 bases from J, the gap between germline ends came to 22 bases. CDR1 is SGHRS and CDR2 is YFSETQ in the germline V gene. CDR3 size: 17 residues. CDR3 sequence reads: CASTLDIRSGVYNEQFF. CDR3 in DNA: TGCGCCAGCACCTTAGATATTAGGAGCGGAGTCTACAATGAGCAGTTCTTC.

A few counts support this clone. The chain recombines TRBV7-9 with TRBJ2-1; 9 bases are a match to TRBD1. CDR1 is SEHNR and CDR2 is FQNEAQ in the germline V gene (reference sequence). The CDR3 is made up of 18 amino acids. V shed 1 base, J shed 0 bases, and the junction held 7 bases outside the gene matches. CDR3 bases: TGTGCCAGCAGCTTAGAAATAGGACAGGGGAGCTCCTACAATGAGCAGTTCTTC. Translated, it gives CASSLEIGQGSSYNEQFF.

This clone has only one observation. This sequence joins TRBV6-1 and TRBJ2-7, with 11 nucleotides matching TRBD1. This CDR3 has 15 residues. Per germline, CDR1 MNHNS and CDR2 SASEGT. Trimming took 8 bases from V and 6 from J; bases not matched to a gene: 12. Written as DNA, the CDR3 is TGTGCCAGCTCCCTAGATGGGACAGGGGGTGGCGAGCAGTACTTC. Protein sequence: CASSLDGTGGGEQYF.

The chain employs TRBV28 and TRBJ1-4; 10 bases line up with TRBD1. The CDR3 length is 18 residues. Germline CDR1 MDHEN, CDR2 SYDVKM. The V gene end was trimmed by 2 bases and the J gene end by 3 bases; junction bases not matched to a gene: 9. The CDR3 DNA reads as TGTGCCAGCAGTTTACACCGGGACAGGGGATCGCCTAATGAAAAACTGTTTTTT. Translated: CASSLHRDRGSPNEKLFF.

The CDR3 sequence is CASSYFNQGRETQYF. The CDR3, as DNA: TGTGCCAGCAGTTACTTTAATCAGGGGCGGGAGACCCAGTACTTC. The J gene is TRBJ2-5, the V gene TRBV6-6; maybe TRBD1 (6 bases). The CDR3 totals 15 residues. Germline-derived CDR1 and CDR2 are MNHNY and SVGAGI (reference sequence). V was trimmed by 1 base and J by 5 bases, leaving 14 bases between them.

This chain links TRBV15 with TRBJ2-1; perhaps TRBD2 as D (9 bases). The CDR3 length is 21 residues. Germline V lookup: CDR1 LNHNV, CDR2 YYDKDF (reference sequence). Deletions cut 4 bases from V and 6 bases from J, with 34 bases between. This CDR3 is CATSTVQGASYLAGMLNEQFF. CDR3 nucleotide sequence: TGTGCCACCAGCACAGTGCAGGGGGCATCTTACCTAGCGGGGATGCTCAATGAGCAGTTCTTC.

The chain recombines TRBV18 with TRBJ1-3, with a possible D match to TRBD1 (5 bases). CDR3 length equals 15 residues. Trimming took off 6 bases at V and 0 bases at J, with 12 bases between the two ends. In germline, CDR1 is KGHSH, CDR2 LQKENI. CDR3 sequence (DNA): TGTGCCAGCTCGTCTGACAGTATCTCTGGAAACACCATATATTTT. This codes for CASSSDSISGNTIYF.

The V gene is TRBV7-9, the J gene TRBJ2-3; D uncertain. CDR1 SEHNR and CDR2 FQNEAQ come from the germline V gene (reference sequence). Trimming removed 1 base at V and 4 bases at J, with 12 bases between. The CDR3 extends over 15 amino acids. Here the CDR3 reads CASSLVASKSDTQYF. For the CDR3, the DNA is TGTGCCAGCAGCTTAGTAGCCAGTAAATCAGATACGCAGTATTTT.